This TCR beta chain is drawn from a study of regulatory T cells in long-lasting Graves disease. CDR3 length equals 14 residues. Germline lookup yields CDR1 DFQATT and CDR2 SNEGSKA (reference sequence). V lost 3 bases and J 0 bases, leaving 10 bases between the germline ends. Investigators prepared the TCR beta libraries by applying iRepertoire HTBI primers and Arm-PCR of CDR3 regions. TCRdb itself ran the multiplex PCR reads through MiXCR, one entry per CDR3 protein. The data hold a few hundred thousand distinct CDR3 sequences, with roughly a quarter observed a single time. Time point described: persistent/refractory GD, antithyroid drugs over 5 years with positive TRAb. PBMCs were the source of the RNA used for TCR sequencing.

The rearrangement joins TRBV20-1 to TRBJ2-3; D uncertain. This clonotype was sampled from a female donor with Graves disease. Sequencing was performed on peripheral blood mononuclear cells (PBMCs), taken when the disease was refractory, from a patient treated with antithyroid drugs. The CDR3: CSARERISTDTQYF. The CDR3 DNA reads TGCAGTGCTAGGGAGCGTATAAGCACAGATACGCAGTATTTT.